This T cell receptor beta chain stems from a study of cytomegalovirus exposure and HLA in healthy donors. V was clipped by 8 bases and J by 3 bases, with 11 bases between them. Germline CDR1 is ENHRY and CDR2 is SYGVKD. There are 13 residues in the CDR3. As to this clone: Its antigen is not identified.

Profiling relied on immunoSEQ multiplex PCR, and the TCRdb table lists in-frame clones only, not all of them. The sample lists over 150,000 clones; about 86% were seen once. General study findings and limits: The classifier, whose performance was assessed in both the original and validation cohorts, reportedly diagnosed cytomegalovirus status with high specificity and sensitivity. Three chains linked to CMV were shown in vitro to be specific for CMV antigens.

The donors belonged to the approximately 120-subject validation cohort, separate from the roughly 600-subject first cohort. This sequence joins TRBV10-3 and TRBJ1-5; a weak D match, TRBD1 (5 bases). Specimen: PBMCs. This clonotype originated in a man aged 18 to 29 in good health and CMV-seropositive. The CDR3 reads CAICDRYNQPQHF. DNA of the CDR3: TGTGCCATCTGCGACAGATACAATCAGCCCCAGCATTTT.